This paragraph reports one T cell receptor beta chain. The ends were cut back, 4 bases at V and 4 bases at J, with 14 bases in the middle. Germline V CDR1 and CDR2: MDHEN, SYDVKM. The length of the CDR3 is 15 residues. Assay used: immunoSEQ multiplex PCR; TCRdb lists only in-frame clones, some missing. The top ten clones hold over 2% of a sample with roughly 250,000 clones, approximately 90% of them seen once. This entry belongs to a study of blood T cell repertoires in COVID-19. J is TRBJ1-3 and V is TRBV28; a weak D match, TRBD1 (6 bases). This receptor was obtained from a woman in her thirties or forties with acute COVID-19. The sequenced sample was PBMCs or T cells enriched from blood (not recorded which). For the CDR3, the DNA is TGTGCCAGCAGTTCACAGGGAGTGGGCGGAAACACCATATATTTT. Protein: CASSSQGVGGNTIYF. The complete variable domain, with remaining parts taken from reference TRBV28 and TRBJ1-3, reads DVKVTQSSRYLVKRTGEKVFLECVQDMDHENMFWYRQDPGLGLRLIYFSYDVKMKEKGDIPEGYSVSREKKERFSLILESASTNQTSMYLCASSSQGVGGNTIYFGEGSWLTVV.